This T cell receptor (beta chain) was recovered during a study of CD8+ T cells in alopecia areata. In the study overall: Tofacitinib was given for 6 to 18 months, then stopped for 6 months.

Study-wide findings and caveats: The study found that many expanded lesional clones persisted in scalp and blood during tofacitinib. The study found higher clonality in lesional than normal scalp, especially in alopecia totalis/universalis. Tofacitinib produced a significant decrease in scalp clonality and in expanded CD8+ clones among the top 100.

Treatment here: oral pan-JAK inhibitor, 5-10 mg twice daily. Investigators isolated RNA and reverse transcribed it into cDNA to act as the sequencing template. Assay used: immunoSEQ multiplex PCR; TCRdb lists only in-frame clones, some missing. The sample has hundreds of thousands of clones; roughly 60% are singletons. This clone was found a few times. Its antigen is unidentified. This CDR3 contains 17 residues. The germline V gene encodes CDR1 MGHRA and CDR2 YSYEKL. The junction had 7 bases not matched to a gene; V was cut back by 2 bases and J by 4 bases. The receptor was isolated from a human donor with alopecia areata. The sample was CD4+ T cells sorted from blood, taken around week 53, from a patient treated with tofacitinib. This chain joins TRBV4-1 and TRBJ2-2; the match to TRBD1 covers 10 bases. The CDR3: CASSQPPGQGITGELFF. DNA of the CDR3: TGCGCCAGCAGCCAACCACCGGGACAGGGGATCACCGGGGAGCTGTTTTTT.